This T cell receptor beta chain was sequenced during a study of T cell responses to AZD1222 COVID-19 vaccine. Study findings and constraints: Repertoire sampling occurred only after the peak T cell response. Clonal diversity may have been underestimated in mostly white British donors.

This clone was observed a single time. Its antigen is currently unknown. The CDR3 runs 14 residues. Deletions cut 1 base from V and 2 bases from J, with 8 bases between. In germline, CDR1 is SGHVS, CDR2 FQNEAQ. Libraries were prepared by immunoSEQ multiplex PCR; TCRdb keeps only in-frame clonotypes and omits some of them. In the table there are roughly 40,000 clones, around 91% of which are singletons. The receptor was derived from an adult who received the AZD1222 COVID-19 vaccine. The chain links TRBV7-8 to TRBJ2-5; tentatively, D is TRBD2 (6 bases). The sample consisted of peripheral blood, taken 28 days after the second AZD1222 dose. The DNA of the CDR3 is TGTGCCAGCAGCTTAGGGGGGGTACAAGAGACCCAGTACTTC. Encoded protein: CASSLGGVQETQYF.